This TCR beta chain came from a study of blood T cell repertoires in COVID-19. Here immunoSEQ multiplex PCR was the method, and the copy in TCRdb shows in-frame clones only, minus some. The sample lists 250,000 to 350,000 clones; 80% to 90% were seen once. From germline, CDR1 is MDHEN and CDR2 SYDVKM. The length of the CDR3 is 13 residues. Trimming took off 5 bases at V and 4 bases at J, with 12 bases between the two ends. The TCR originated in a woman younger than 30 who had recovered from COVID-19. This sequence joins TRBV28 and TRBJ2-7; a possible D gene is TRBD1 (5 bases). Sequenced material: PBMCs or T cells enriched from blood (not recorded which). The CDR3 region is CASSQPTGYEQYF. In DNA, the CDR3 is TGTGCCAGCAGTCAACCCACAGGTTACGAGCAGTACTTC.